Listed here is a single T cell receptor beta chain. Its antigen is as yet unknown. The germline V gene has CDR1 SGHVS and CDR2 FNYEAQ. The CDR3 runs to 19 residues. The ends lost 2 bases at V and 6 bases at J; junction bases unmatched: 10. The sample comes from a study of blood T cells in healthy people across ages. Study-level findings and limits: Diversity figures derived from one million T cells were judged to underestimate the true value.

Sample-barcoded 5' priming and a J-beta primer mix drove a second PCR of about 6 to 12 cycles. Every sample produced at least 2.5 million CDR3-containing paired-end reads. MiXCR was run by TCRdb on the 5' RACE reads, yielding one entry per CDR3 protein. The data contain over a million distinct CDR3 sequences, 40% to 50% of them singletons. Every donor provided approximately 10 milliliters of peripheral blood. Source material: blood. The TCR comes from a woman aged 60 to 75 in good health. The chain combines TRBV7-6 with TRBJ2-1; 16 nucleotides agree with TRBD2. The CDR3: CASSLFGDGTSGRVNEQFF. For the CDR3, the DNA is TGTGCCAGCAGCTTATTCGGGGACGGGACTAGCGGGAGGGTCAATGAGCAGTTCTTC.